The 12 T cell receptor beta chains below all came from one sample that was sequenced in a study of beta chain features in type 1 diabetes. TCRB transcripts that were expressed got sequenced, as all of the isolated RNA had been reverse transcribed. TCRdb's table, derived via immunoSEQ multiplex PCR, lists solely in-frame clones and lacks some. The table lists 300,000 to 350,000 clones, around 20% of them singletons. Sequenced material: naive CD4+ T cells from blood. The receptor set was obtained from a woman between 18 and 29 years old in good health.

CDR3 DNA sequence: TGTGCCAGCAGCTCCGCGGGGCACACTGAAGCTTTCTTT. Translated, it gives CASSSAGHTEAFF. V and J are TRBV7-3 and TRBJ1-1; possibly TRBD1 for D (5 bases). CDR3 length: 13 residues. V was pared by 4 bases and J by 3 bases, with 9 bases between. CDR1 is SGHTA, CDR2 FQGTGA, per germline.

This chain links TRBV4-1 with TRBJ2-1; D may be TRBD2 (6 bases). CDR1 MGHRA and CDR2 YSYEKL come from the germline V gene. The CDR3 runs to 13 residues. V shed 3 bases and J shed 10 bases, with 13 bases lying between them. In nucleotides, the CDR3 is TGCGCCAGCAGCCACTGGGTCCGGGAGGAGCAGTTCTTC. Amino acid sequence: CASSHWVREEQFF.

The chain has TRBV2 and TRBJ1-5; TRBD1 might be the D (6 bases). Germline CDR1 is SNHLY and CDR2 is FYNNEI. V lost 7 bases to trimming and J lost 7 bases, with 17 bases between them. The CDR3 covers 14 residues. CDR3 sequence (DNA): TGTGCCAGCACAGAGGGGGATCCGGGACAGCCCCAGCATTTT. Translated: CASTEGDPGQPQHF.

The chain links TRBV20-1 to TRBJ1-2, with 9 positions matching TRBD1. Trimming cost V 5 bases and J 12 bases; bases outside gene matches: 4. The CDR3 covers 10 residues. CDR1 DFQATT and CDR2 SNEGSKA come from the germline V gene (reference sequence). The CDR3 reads CSAGDRVNTF. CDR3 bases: TGCAGTGCTGGGGACAGGGTGAACACCTTC.

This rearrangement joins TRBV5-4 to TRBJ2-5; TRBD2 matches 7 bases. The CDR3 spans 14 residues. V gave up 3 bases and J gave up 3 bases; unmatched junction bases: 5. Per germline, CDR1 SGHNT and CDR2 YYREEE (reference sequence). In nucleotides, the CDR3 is TGTGCCAGCAGCTCATCGGCGGGAGAAGAGACCCAGTACTTC. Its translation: CASSSSAGEETQYF. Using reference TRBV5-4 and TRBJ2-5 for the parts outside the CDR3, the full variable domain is ETGVTQSPTHLIKTRGQQVTLRCSSQSGHNTVSWYQQALGQGPQFIFQYYREEENGRGNFPPRFSGLQFPNYSSELNVNALELDDSALYLCASSSSAGEETQYFGPGTRLLVL.

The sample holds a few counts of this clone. The CDR3 loop is CASSSRDRGHEQYF. Written as DNA, the CDR3 is TGTGCCAGTAGTAGCCGGGACAGGGGGCACGAGCAGTACTTC. J is TRBJ2-7 and V is TRBV19; 12 bases are a match to TRBD1. CDR1 and CDR2 (germline): LNHDA, SQIVND (reference sequence). The V and J ends lost 4 bases and 5 bases, in that order; junction bases with no gene match: 3. The CDR3 sequence is 14 residues long.

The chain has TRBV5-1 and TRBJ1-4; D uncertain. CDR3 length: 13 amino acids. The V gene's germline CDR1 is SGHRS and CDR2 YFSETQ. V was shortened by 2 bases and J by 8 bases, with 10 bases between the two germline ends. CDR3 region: CASSLRGSEKLFF. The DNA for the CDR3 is TGCGCCAGCAGCTTACGGGGAAGCGAAAAACTGTTTTTT. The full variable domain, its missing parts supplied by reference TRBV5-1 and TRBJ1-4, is KAGVTQTPRYLIKTRGQQVTLSCSPISGHRSVSWYQQTPGQGLQFLFEYFSETQRNKGNFPGRFSGRQFSNSRSEMNVSTLELGDSALYLCASSLRGSEKLFFGSGTQLSVL.

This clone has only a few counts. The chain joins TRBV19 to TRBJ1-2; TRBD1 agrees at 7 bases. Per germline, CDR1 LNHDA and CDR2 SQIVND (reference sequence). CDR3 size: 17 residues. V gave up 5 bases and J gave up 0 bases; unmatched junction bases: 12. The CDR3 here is CASSVSGTALANYGYTF. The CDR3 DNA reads TGTGCCAGTAGTGTCTCCGGGACAGCCCTGGCTAACTATGGCTACACCTTC.

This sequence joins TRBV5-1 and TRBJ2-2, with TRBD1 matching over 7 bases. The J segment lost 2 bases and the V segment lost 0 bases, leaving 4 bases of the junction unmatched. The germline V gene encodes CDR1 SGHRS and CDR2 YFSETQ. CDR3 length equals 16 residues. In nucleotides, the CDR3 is TGCGCCAGCAGCTTGGGGACAGGCCCTAACACCGGGGAGCTGTTTTTT. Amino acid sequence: CASSLGTGPNTGELFF.

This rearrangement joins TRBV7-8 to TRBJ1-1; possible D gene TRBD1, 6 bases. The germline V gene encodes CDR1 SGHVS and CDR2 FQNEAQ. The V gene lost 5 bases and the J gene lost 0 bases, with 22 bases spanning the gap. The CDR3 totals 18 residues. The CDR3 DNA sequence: TGTGCCAGCAGCCCAAGGGGGAGATTGGCAGAGATGAACACTGAAGCTTTCTTT. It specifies CASSPRGRLAEMNTEAFF.

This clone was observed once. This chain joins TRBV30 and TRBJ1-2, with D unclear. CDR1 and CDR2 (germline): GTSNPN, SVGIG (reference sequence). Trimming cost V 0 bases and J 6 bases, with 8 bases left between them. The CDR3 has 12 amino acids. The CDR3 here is CAWSVHGNGYTF. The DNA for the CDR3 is TGTGCCTGGAGTGTACATGGCAATGGCTACACCTTC.

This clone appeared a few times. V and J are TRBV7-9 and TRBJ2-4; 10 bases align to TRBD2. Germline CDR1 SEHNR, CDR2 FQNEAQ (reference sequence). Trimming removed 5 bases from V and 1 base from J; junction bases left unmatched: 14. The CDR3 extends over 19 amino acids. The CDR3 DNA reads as TGTGCCAGCAGCCCCCCCACTAGCGGGGTAGGTCGGGCCAAAAACATTCAGTACTTC. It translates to CASSPPTSGVGRAKNIQYF.